The rows below give T cell receptor beta chains drawn from one sample of a study of graft-versus-host responses after intestinal transplantation. These receptors lack a known antigen. Using immunoSEQ multiplex PCR, the repertoire was profiled, and TCRdb retains in-frame clones only, with some absent. This table has approximately 99,000 clones, 91% appearing once. This sample comprised unstimulated CD4+ T cells sorted from spleen or lymph node cells, obtained before transplant. The receptor source for this set is a human donor who was the organ donor for an intestinal transplant. Both conserved end residues are part of each CDR3. The order of the fields is J gene, CDR3 length, D gene, V gene, clone size, CDR3 DNA, CDR3 protein. A D gene is named only where the DNA matches it firmly. The size field is filled for only some rows; it gives once, few, many or a size class.

>TRBJ2-2|14|.|TRBV19|.
TGTGCCAGTAGCGGCGCAGGGCAGACCGGGGAGCTGTTTTTT
CASSGAGQTGELFF
>TRBJ2-3|14|.|TRBV5-4|once
TGTGCCAGCAGCTTTTTACTAGAAACAGATACGCAGTATTTT
CASSFLLETDTQYF
>TRBJ2-1|12|.|TRBV25-1|.
TGTGCCAGCAGTGGGTCTAGAATTGAGCAGTTCTTC
CASSGSRIEQFF
>TRBJ1-3|16|.|TRBV27|few
TGTGCCAGCAGTTTGGGGCAGGGCTTTAGAGGAAACACCATATATTTT
CASSLGQGFRGNTIYF
>TRBJ2-1|16|.|TRBV4-1|once
TGCGCCAGCAGCCATTCCAGGACAGCGGTTTACAATGAGCAGTTCTTC
CASSHSRTAVYNEQFF
>TRBJ1-1|15|.|TRBV23-1|.
TGCGCCAGCTCCCGGGTCCTCCTCTTGAACACTGAAGCTTTCTTT
CASSRVLLLNTEAFF
>TRBJ2-3|17|.|TRBV19|once
TGTGCCAGTAGTATGGTTAGGGGAGGTTCCAGCACAGATACGCAGTATTTT
CASSMVRGGSSTDTQYF
>TRBJ2-3|14|TRBD2|TRBV19|.
TGTGCCAGTAAGAGGCTAGCGGGGGCAGATACGCAGTATTTT
CASKRLAGADTQYF
>TRBJ1-2|12|.|TRBV29-1|.
TGCAGCGTTGTTGGGGGCCTTTATGGCTACACCTTC
CSVVGGLYGYTF
>TRBJ2-1|16|TRBD1|TRBV4-1|few
TGCGCCAGCAGCCAGGGGTACAGGGGCACCTACAATGAGCAGTTCTTC
CASSQGYRGTYNEQFF
>TRBJ2-1|15|.|TRBV7-9|.
TGTGCCAGCAGCCTTCGATCTAGCTCCTACAATGAGCAGTTCTTC
CASSLRSSSYNEQFF
>TRBJ2-1|15|.|TRBV11-3|.
TGTGCCAGCAGCTTATCAGGGAAGGGCTGGGATGAGCAGTTCTTC
CASSLSGKGWDEQFF
>TRBJ1-6|14|.|TRBV28|.
TGTGCCAGCAAGAGGATTCTCTATAATTCACCCCTCCACTTT
CASKRILYNSPLHF
>TRBJ2-3|17|TRBD2|TRBV4-1|.
TGCGCCAGCAGCCGTAGACTAGCGGGGGGGTGGGCAGATACGCAGTATTTT
CASSRRLAGGWADTQYF
>TRBJ1-3|15|.|TRBV4-1|.
TGCGCCAGCAGCCAACAGGGACTCTCTGGAAACACCATATATTTT
CASSQQGLSGNTIYF
>TRBJ1-1|13|.|TRBV7-9|.
TGTGCCAGCAGCGTGACAGTGCCCCGTGAAGCTTTCTTT
CASSVTVPREAFF
>TRBJ1-2|14|.|TRBV7-9|.
TGTGCCAGCAGCATTTCTGACAGGAACTATGGCTACACCTTC
CASSISDRNYGYTF
>TRBJ2-5|15|TRBD2|TRBV18|.
TGTGCCAGCTCACCAAAAGGTCCAGCGGGAGGGACCCAGTACTTC
CASSPKGPAGGTQYF
>TRBJ2-7|16|TRBD1|TRBV6-5|.
TGTGCCAGCAGTTACCGGGGGACAGGGAGCTCCTACGAGCAGTACTTC
CASSYRGTGSSYEQYF
>TRBJ2-7|15|TRBD1|TRBV11-1|.
TGTGCCAGCAGCTTGCCCGGGACAGGGGCCTACGAGCAGTACTTC
CASSLPGTGAYEQYF
>TRBJ1-2|16|TRBD1|TRBV7-2|once
TGTGCCAGCAGCTTAGCGCTCGGGACAGGGTTACGTGGCTACACCTTC
CASSLALGTGLRGYTF
>TRBJ2-5|11|.|TRBV13|.
TGTGCCAGCAGCGGGGGGGCAAAGCAGTACTTC
CASSGGAKQYF
>TRBJ2-2|17|TRBD2|TRBV6-4|.
TGTGCCAGCAGCGGTATTAGCGGGGGGGCTCTTCGGTGGGAGCTGTTTTTT
CASSGISGGALRWELFF
>TRBJ2-3|16|TRBD2|TRBV5-4|.
TGTGCCAACAGCTTGGAACTAGCGGTTACGACAGATACGCAGTATTTT
CANSLELAVTTDTQYF
>TRBJ2-7|14|.|TRBV4-3|.
TGCGCCAGCAGCCAAAGCCAGGGGAGAGGCGAGCAGTACTTC
CASSQSQGRGEQYF
>TRBJ2-7|15|TRBD2|TRBV11-2|.
TGTGCCAGCAGTCATAGCGGGGGGGCCATGTACGAGCAGTACTTC
CASSHSGGAMYEQYF
>TRBJ1-1|15|TRBD1|TRBV9|.
TGTGCCAGCAGCGTACTACAGGGGGCGGGGGCTGAAGCTTTCTTT
CASSVLQGAGAEAFF
>TRBJ1-6|15|.|TRBV5-1|.
TGCGCCAGCAGCGTAGGGAGCTCCTATAATTCACCCCTCCACTTT
CASSVGSSYNSPLHF
>TRBJ1-2|14|TRBD1|TRBV7-2|.
TGTGCCAGCAGCTCGAGACAGGGGAACTATGGCTACACCTTC
CASSSRQGNYGYTF
>TRBJ2-7|12|.|TRBV7-6|.
TGTGCCAGCAGCCTACGTCCCTACGAGCAGTACTTC
CASSLRPYEQYF
>TRBJ2-3|17|TRBD2|TRBV7-2|.
TGTGCCAGCAGCTTAGCATCCCAGCGGGGGGGCGCAGATACGCAGTATTTT
CASSLASQRGGADTQYF
>TRBJ2-5|13|.|TRBV5-1|.
TGCGCCAGCAAACGAGGGAGGCAAGAGACCCAGTACTTC
CASKRGRQETQYF
>TRBJ1-1|20|.|TRBV7-3|.
TGTGCCAGCAGCTTAACTTTTGAGGTTATGGCAGGGCCTCGGAGCACTGAAGCTTTCTTT
CASSLTFEVMAGPRSTEAFF
>TRBJ2-5|12|.|TRBV30|.
TGTGCCTGGGCCACCACCGGGGAGACCCAGTACTTC
CAWATTGETQYF
>TRBJ2-1|18|TRBD1|TRBV11-3|.
TGTGCCAGCAGCCAAAGGCCAGACCGGGACAGTAACAACAATGAGCAGTTCTTC
CASSQRPDRDSNNNEQFF
>TRBJ2-3|15|TRBD2|TRBV9|.
TGTGCCAGCAGCTCGACTAGCGGGGTCTCAGATACGCAGTATTTT
CASSSTSGVSDTQYF
>TRBJ2-7|16|TRBD2|TRBV5-4|.
TGTGCCAGCAGCAAAGCGGGGGGCCTAAGCTCCTACGAGCAGTACTTC
CASSKAGGLSSYEQYF
>TRBJ2-3|16|TRBD1|TRBV27|.
TGTGCCAGCAGTAGCCGACCCCGGGACAGGGTAGATACGCAGTATTTT
CASSSRPRDRVDTQYF
>TRBJ2-4|14|.|TRBV11-2|.
TGTGCCAGCAGTAATTCCGTAGCCAAAAACATTCAGTACTTC
CASSNSVAKNIQYF
>TRBJ2-6|16|TRBD2|TRBV7-3|.
TGTGCCAGCAGCCCCGCGGGGGGTTCCGGGGCCAACGTCCTGACTTTC
CASSPAGGSGANVLTF
>TRBJ2-7|15|.|TRBV11-2|once
TGTGCCAGCAGCCCACTCCGGACAGACTTATACGAGCAGTACTTC
CASSPLRTDLYEQYF
>TRBJ1-2|12|TRBD1|TRBV28|.
TGTGCCAGCAGGGAAACAGGGGCCGGCTACACCTTC
CASRETGAGYTF
>TRBJ1-2|13|TRBD1|TRBV7-3|few
TGTGCCAGCAGCCCCGGGACAGGTGTTGGCTACACCTTC
CASSPGTGVGYTF
>TRBJ2-5|16|.|TRBV11-2|.
TGTGCCAGCAGCTTAGTGATTACTGGGGGGAAGGAGACCCAGTACTTC
CASSLVITGGKETQYF
>TRBJ1-1|15|.|TRBV11-2|.
TGTGCCAGCAGTCCCTCCGGGAGTGCAAACACTGAAGCTTTCTTT
CASSPSGSANTEAFF
>TRBJ1-2|13|.|TRBV28|few
TGTGCCAGCAGTTGGGTCCCGGGGATTGGCCTCACCTTC
CASSWVPGIGLTF
>TRBJ2-7|14|TRBD2|TRBV9|.
TGTGCCAGCAGCTCCGGCGGGGGGAGCTACGAGCAGTACTTC
CASSSGGGSYEQYF
>TRBJ1-4|15|TRBD1|TRBV4-2|.
TGTGCCAGCAGCGCAGGACAGGGGGAGACTGAAAAACTGTTTTTT
CASSAGQGETEKLFF
>TRBJ1-2|14|.|TRBV6-5|once
TGTGCCAGCAGTTACCCACAGGGAAGCTATGGCTACACCTTC
CASSYPQGSYGYTF
>TRBJ1-2|11|.|TRBV7-9|few
TGTGCCAGCAGCCCACAGTATGGCTACACCTTC
CASSPQYGYTF